Given below is one TCR beta chain in context. Trimming left V 2 bases short and J 5 bases short, with 10 bases between. Germline V gene sequence: CDR1 SGHRS, CDR2 YFSETQ. The CDR3 extends over 14 amino acids. The sample is drawn from a study of patients and donors after allogeneic stem cell transplantation. TCRdb analysed the RT-PCR reads with MiXCR anew, one entry per CDR3 protein. Here the sample spans roughly 230,000 distinct CDR3 sequences, around an eighth being singletons. This TCR was sampled from a human donor who was either an allogeneic HSCT recipient or a stem cell or donor lymphocyte infusion donor (not recorded which). It is not recorded whose cells these are; they may come from a transplant donor. The rearrangement links TRBV5-1 to TRBJ2-2, with a weak D call TRBD1 (5 bases). The sequencing input was blood, either unsorted or a sorted T cell fraction (not recorded which). Written as DNA, the CDR3 is TGCGCCAGCAGCTTCGCAGGACAAACCGGGGAGCTGTTTTTT. Protein: CASSFAGQTGELFF.